One and the same sample provided the 26 T cell receptor beta chains below, sequenced in a study of T cell clonality in common variable immunodeficiency. Study-wide results and limits: In common variable immunodeficiency, TCR beta chains reportedly carried fewer deletions and N-nucleotide insertions.

The repertoire was sequenced with immunoSEQ multiplex PCR; TCRdb's copy has only in-frame clones and lacks some. The sample offers some 16,000 clones and no singletons, the top ten holding roughly 15%. These TCRs are of unknown antigen specificity. The sequenced material came from peripheral blood mononuclear cells. The receptors shown here come from a human donor with common variable immunodeficiency.

The table lists this clone with many counts. The sequence runs out 3 residues before the end of the CDR3; the remainder is reconstructed from the germline J gene. This sequence joins TRBV6-2 or TRBV6-3 and TRBJ2-4; 8 bases are a match to TRBD2. The CDR3 extends over 15 amino acids. From germline, CDR1 is MNHEY and CDR2 SVGEGT. V was pared by 8 bases and J by 3 bases, with 9 bases of the junction left unmatched. CDR3 DNA (partial): TGTGCCAGCGCGGCATTAGCGGGAATCAAAAACATT. This gives the protein CASAALAGIKNI. The complete CDR3 sequence is CASAALAGIKNIQYF.

This clone was counted between two and nine times. The part of the CDR3 DNA that was read is TGTGCCAGCAGCCAAACAGGGGGCTATCAGCCC. This gives the protein CASSQTGGYQP. The full-length CDR3 reads as CASSQTGGYQPQHF. The genes are TRBV7-2 and TRBJ1-5; 9 nucleotides align to TRBD1. The missing CDR3 end, 3 residues past where the read stops, is filled in from the germline J gene. CDR1 and CDR2 from the germline V gene are SGHTA and FQGNSA. The CDR3 covers 14 residues. The trim removed 5 bases at V and 5 bases at J, leaving 4 bases unmatched.

The CDR3 protein is CASSWDRETSYEQYF. CDR3 bases read: TGTGCCAGCAGTTGGGACAGGGAGACTTCCTACGAG. V gene TRBV2 combines with J gene TRBJ2-7; 9 positions agree with TRBD1. The read terminates 3 residues ahead of where the CDR3 ends, so the germline J gene completes it. Germline lookup yields CDR1 SNHLY and CDR2 FYNNEI. V trimming: 5 bases; J trimming: 1 base; junction bases outside the gene matches: 6. The CDR3 extends over 15 amino acids. The variable domain in full, completed from reference TRBV2 and TRBJ2-7, reads EPEVTQTPSHQVTQMGQEVILRCVPISNHLYFYWYRQILGQKVEFLVSFYNNEISEKSEIFDDQFSVERPDGSNFTLKIRSTKLEDSAMYFCASSWDRETSYEQYFGPGTRLTVT.

This clone has a handful of counts. The read ends 3 residues before the CDR3 terminus; that terminus is restored from the germline J gene. The chain carries TRBV7-6 and TRBJ1-6; D remains ambiguous. V was pared by 1 base and J by 1 base, with 5 bases between. The CDR3 is 15 amino acids. The germline gives CDR1 SGHVS, CDR2 FNYEAQ. CDR3 DNA (partial): TGTGCCAGCAGCTTAGGTACATCCTATAATTCACCC. It encodes CASSLGTSYNSP. The CDR3 as a whole reads CASSLGTSYNSPLHF.

This clone has just a few counts. The read ends 3 residues early relative to the CDR3; the germline J gene fills the gap. The chain carries TRBV7-2 and TRBJ2-2; TRBD1 agrees at 9 bases. CDR3 length: 15 amino acids. Germline trimming cut 6 bases from V and 3 bases from J; bases unmatched to any gene: 5. Germline CDR1 and CDR2: SGHTA and FQGNSA. The covered CDR3 bases are TGTGCCAGCAGACGGACAGGGGCGGACACCGGGGAG. This translates into CASRRTGADTGE. The complete CDR3 reads CASRRTGADTGELFF.

About this clone: Coverage ceases 3 residues before the CDR3 finishes, and the germline J gene fills in the end. This chain joins TRBV7-9 and TRBJ2-5; 10 bases fit TRBD2. The junction had 4 bases not matched to a gene; V was cut back by 4 bases and J by 5 bases. CDR1 is SEHNR and CDR2 is FQNEAQ in the germline V gene (reference sequence). The CDR3 contains 14 residues. The CDR3 protein is CASSSAGGLETQYF. The sequenced CDR3 bases are TGTGCCAGCAGCTCAGCGGGGGGGCTTGAGACC.

This clone was seen a handful of times. The read halts 3 residues ahead of the CDR3 end, with the missing end drawn from the germline J gene. The chain recombines TRBV19 with TRBJ2-1; D may correspond to TRBD1 or TRBD2 (7 bases each). Germline V CDR1 and CDR2: LNHDA, SQIVND (reference sequence). This CDR3 comprises 19 residues. The germline V and J ends were trimmed by 7 bases and 0 bases, with 25 bases remaining between them. CDR3: CASKTVAGRAGGSYNEQFF. CDR3 DNA (partial): TGTGCCAGTAAAACGGTGGCAGGGAGGGCAGGGGGCTCCTACAATGAG.

This clone was observed a few times. The chain's CDR3 is CASSALAGEQYF. The covered CDR3 bases are TGTGCCAGCTCAGCATTGGCGGGCGAG. The chain links TRBV18 to TRBJ2-7, with D possibly being TRBD2 (5 bases). The read falls 3 residues short of the CDR3 end, and the missing part is taken from the germline J gene. Trimming took 5 bases from V and 6 from J, leaving 11 bases between them. The germline gives CDR1 KGHSH, CDR2 LQKENI. This CDR3 is built from 12 residues.

Regarding this clone: The CDR3 end falls 3 residues outside the read, so it is completed with the germline J gene. The chain combines TRBV7-3 with TRBJ2-2, with D possibly matching TRBD2 (6 bases). CDR1 and CDR2 from the germline V gene are SGHTA and FQGTGA. The CDR3 spans 16 residues. V was clipped by 4 bases and J by 7 bases, with 19 bases between them. The CDR3 here is CASSSPSGGWGGELFF. CDR3 DNA (partial): TGTGCCAGCAGCTCCCCCTCCGGGGGTTGGGGCGGGGAG.

This clone was detected only a few times. The chain's CDR3 is CASSMMTGAENEQFF. The sequenced CDR3 bases are TGTGCCAGTAGTATGATGACAGGGGCAGAGAATGAG. This chain uses TRBV19 with TRBJ2-1; the match to TRBD1 covers 8 bases. The read falls 3 residues short of the CDR3 end, and the missing part is taken from the germline J gene. The CDR3 is made up of 15 amino acids. Germline V gene data show CDR1 as LNHDA and CDR2 as SQIVND (reference sequence). V lost 3 bases to trimming and J lost 7 bases; unmatched junction nucleotides: 8.

As for this clone: Read data end 3 residues before the CDR3 end; the end is taken from the germline J gene. V and J are TRBV11-3 and TRBJ2-5, with 7 positions matching TRBD1. With V trimmed by 4 bases and J by 7 bases, 6 bases remained unmatched. Germline V gene sequence: CDR1 SGHNT, CDR2 YENEEA. This CDR3 has 13 amino acids. This CDR3 is CASSSDRAGTQYF. CDR3 bases read: TGTGCCAGCAGCTCCGACAGGGCGGGGACC.

This clone was counted only a few times. The missing CDR3 end, 3 residues past where the read stops, is filled in from the germline J gene. V usage is TRBV30 and J usage is TRBJ2-3, with D possibly being TRBD2 (5 bases). CDR1 and CDR2 (germline): GTSNPN, SVGIG (reference sequence). CDR3 length: 13 residues. V lost 4 bases and J 1 base, leaving 9 bases between the germline ends. Partial CDR3 DNA: TGTGCCTGGAAAGTCGGGGGCACAGATACG. Its protein product is CAWKVGGTDT. Given in full, the CDR3 is CAWKVGGTDTQYF.

This clone was seen repeatedly, ten times or more. Coverage ceases 3 residues before the CDR3 finishes, and the germline J gene fills in the end. J is TRBJ1-6 and V is TRBV6-2 or TRBV6-3; no reliable D call. The CDR3 contains 15 residues. Trimming took off 0 bases at V and 8 bases at J, with 11 bases between the two ends. Germline-derived CDR1 and CDR2 are MNHEY and SVGEGT. CDR3 DNA (partial): TGTGCCAGCAGTTACTCGCCGGGTTCCTATTCACCC. Translated, it gives CASSYSPGSYSP. The full CDR3 protein reads CASSYSPGSYSPLHF.

This clone was detected a few times. The CDR3 goes on 3 residues after the read ends, and that part is filled in from the germline J gene. The chain combines TRBV19 with TRBJ2-5, with TRBD1 identical over 7 bases. CDR1 is LNHDA and CDR2 is SQIVND in the germline V gene (reference sequence). The CDR3 is 15 amino acids. Trimming removed 5 bases from V and 3 bases from J; junction bases left unmatched: 9. The CDR3 bases that were read are TGTGCCAGTAGTTATGGGACAGCGTATAAAGAGACC. This encodes CASSYGTAYKET. The full CDR3 protein is CASSYGTAYKETQYF.

As concerns this clone: The observed sequence ends 3 residues before the CDR3 terminus, with the missing tail filled in from the germline J gene. The chain uses TRBV7-6 and TRBJ1-1; 8 nucleotides match TRBD1. This CDR3 spans 15 amino acids. From germline, CDR1 is SGHVS and CDR2 FNYEAQ. After removal of 5 bases from V and 1 base from J, the junction contained 6 bases not matched to a gene. The DNA read from the CDR3 is TGTGCCAGCAGCCCCCAGACAGGGGCGAACACTGAA. Translated, it gives CASSPQTGANTE. The CDR3 reads in full as CASSPQTGANTEAFF.

This clone was counted only a few times. The sequence runs out 3 residues before the end of the CDR3; the remainder is reconstructed from the germline J gene. The chain couples TRBV7-3 to TRBJ2-2, with 8 nucleotides matching TRBD1. CDR1 is SGHTA and CDR2 is FQGTGA in the germline V gene. There are 15 residues in the CDR3. J was trimmed by 5 bases and V by 2 bases; bases with no gene match: 4. This chain's CDR3 is CASSLQQGGTGELFF. The part of the CDR3 DNA that was read is TGTGCCAGCAGCTTACAACAGGGGGGTACCGGGGAG.

This clone was found a few times. The sequence runs out 3 residues before the end of the CDR3; the remainder is reconstructed from the germline J gene. V and J are TRBV7-2 and TRBJ2-1, with TRBD1 matching 7 bases. V dropped 1 base and J dropped 4; count of bases not matched to a gene: 4. Germline lookup yields CDR1 SGHTA and CDR2 FQGNSA. The CDR3 runs to 15 residues. This CDR3 reads CASSLGGQEYNEQFF. Partial CDR3 DNA: TGTGCCAGCAGCTTAGGAGGACAGGAGTACAATGAG.

Turning to this clone: The CDR3 end is not reached by the read, which stops 3 residues before it; the germline J gene fills it in. This chain uses TRBV2 with TRBJ2-2; tentatively, D is TRBD1 or TRBD2 (5 bases each). Germline CDR1 reads SNHLY; CDR2 reads FYNNEI. The CDR3 has 17 residues. V shed 10 bases and J shed 0 bases, with 21 bases lying between them. CDR3 loop: CATSEGWLATNTGELFF. The sequenced CDR3 bases are TGTGCCACCTCAGAGGGGTGGCTTGCAACGAACACCGGGGAG.

The sample holds many counts of this clone. The read halts 3 residues ahead of the CDR3 end, with the missing end drawn from the germline J gene. This chain uses TRBV20-1 with TRBJ1-1; D is unclear. The V and J ends lost 5 bases and 3 bases respectively, with 19 bases between them. The CDR3 runs 15 residues. The V gene's germline CDR1 is DFQATT and CDR2 SNEGSKA (reference sequence). CDR3 bases read: TGCAGTGCTGAGACTCTTAGGTCACGAGACACTGAA. This codes for CSAETLRSRDTE. The whole CDR3 reads CSAETLRSRDTEAFF.

On this clone: Read coverage stops 3 residues before the CDR3 terminus; the germline J gene supplies the remainder. V and J are TRBV7-6 and TRBJ1-6; perhaps TRBD1 as D (5 bases). CDR3 length equals 15 residues. Germline loops: CDR1 SGHVS, CDR2 FNYEAQ. Trimming removed 5 bases at V and 0 bases at J, with 8 bases between. This chain's CDR3 is CASSRGSSYNSPLHF. The sequenced CDR3 bases are TGTGCCAGCAGCAGGGGAAGCTCCTATAATTCACCC.

As for this clone: The CDR3 end lies 3 residues beyond the end of the read and is filled in from the germline J gene. This chain uses TRBV7-6 with TRBJ2-2; D is unresolved. The CDR3 has 11 residues. The germline V gene has CDR1 SGHVS and CDR2 FNYEAQ. The ends were cut back, 6 bases at V and 7 bases at J, with 6 bases in the middle. CDR3 bases read: TGTGCCAGCAGTCTTATCGGGGAG. The encoded protein is CASSLIGE. The entire CDR3 protein is CASSLIGELFF.

This clone was observed a handful of times. Read coverage stops 3 residues before the CDR3 terminus; the germline J gene supplies the remainder. V and J are TRBV6-1 and TRBJ2-3; TRBD2 matches at 8 bases. Germline V gene data show CDR1 as MNHNS and CDR2 as SASEGT. There are 13 residues in the CDR3. CDR3 DNA (partial): TGTGCCAGCAGTGAAGCTAGCGGGGTAACG. This sequence encodes CASSEASGVT. The complete CDR3 reads CASSEASGVTQYF.

This clone occurred many times. Coverage ceases 3 residues before the CDR3 finishes, and the germline J gene fills in the end. The rearrangement links TRBV7-9 to TRBJ2-5; D remains unclear. The germline V gene has CDR1 SEHNR and CDR2 FQNEAQ (reference sequence). Trimming took 1 base from V and 5 from J, leaving 8 bases between them. The CDR3 covers 13 residues. The covered CDR3 bases are TGTGCCAGCAGCTTAGGTCCCCTGGAGACC. Translating gives CASSLGPLET. The full CDR3 protein is CASSLGPLETQYF.

This clone was detected many times. The read ends 3 residues early relative to the CDR3; the germline J gene fills the gap. The chain has TRBV7-9 and TRBJ2-7; weak D call: TRBD2 (6 bases). This CDR3 spans 14 amino acids. In germline, CDR1 is SEHNR, CDR2 FQNEAQ (reference sequence). V was pared by 2 bases and J by 1 base, with 9 bases between. The CDR3 loop is CASSLQGGSYEQYF. CDR3 DNA, as far as it was read: TGTGCCAGCAGCTTACAAGGAGGGTCCTACGAG.

In the case of this clone: The read falls 3 residues short of the CDR3 end, and the missing part is taken from the germline J gene. J is TRBJ2-1 and V is TRBV19, with D hard to call. Germline V gene lookup returns CDR1 LNHDA and CDR2 SQIVND (reference sequence). Trimming shortened V by 5 bases and J by 5 bases, and 16 bases separated the two germline ends. The CDR3 is 15 amino acids. CDR3 bases read: TGTGCCAGTAGTCCAAGTGTTTGGGCTAACAATGAG. Amino acids: CASSPSVWANNE. In full, the CDR3 is CASSPSVWANNEQFF.

In the case of this clone: From the germline J gene comes the end of the CDR3, since the read stops 3 residues before it. The chain is built from TRBV18 and TRBJ1-1; D is unclear. Trimming pared 6 bases from V and 4 bases from J, leaving 15 bases between. The CDR3 covers 14 residues. Looked up from germline, CDR1 is KGHSH and CDR2 is LQKENI. CDR3 DNA (partial): TGTGCCAGCTCCGGAGCGGATGTGGGCACTGAA. It encodes CASSGADVGTE. The CDR3 in full is CASSGADVGTEAFF.